This passage covers 24 T cell receptor beta chains from one sample sequenced in a study of T cell responses to AZD1222 COVID-19 vaccine. TCRdb keeps only in-frame clones here, not all; method: immunoSEQ multiplex PCR. The sample has 57,000 or so clones, 76% seen once. The starting material was peripheral blood, obtained on day 0 of AZD1222 vaccination. All receptors derive from an adult in good health.

This chain links TRBV6-6 with TRBJ2-1; tentatively, D is TRBD2 (6 bases). From germline, CDR1 is MNHNY and CDR2 SVGAGI (reference sequence). The length of the CDR3 is 11 residues. V was cut by 7 bases and J by 10 bases, with 11 bases left in between. CDR3 region: CASTDRGEQFF. The CDR3 DNA sequence: TGTGCCAGCACTGACCGGGGGGAGCAGTTCTTC.

The sample holds a few counts of this clone. This chain joins TRBV2 and TRBJ1-2; TRBD1 is a possible D gene (6 bases). This CDR3 is 11 amino acids long. V was clipped by 10 bases and J by 4 bases, with 10 bases between them. Germline V gives CDR1 SNHLY, CDR2 FYNNEI. In nucleotides, the CDR3 is TGTGCCATTTTGACAGGCTATGGCTACACCTTC. Translated: CAILTGYGYTF.

The chain employs TRBV4-3 and TRBJ1-2; D gene ambiguous. The germline CDR1 and CDR2 sequences are LGHNA and YSLEER. V shed 4 bases and J shed 2 bases, with 14 bases lying between them. This CDR3 contains 15 residues. CDR3 loop: CASSPYPLRNYGYTF. CDR3 sequence (DNA): TGCGCCAGCAGCCCTTATCCCCTGAGAAACTATGGCTACACCTTC.

V and J are TRBV6-7 and TRBJ2-7, with 9 bases lining up with TRBD1. TRBV6-7 is annotated as an ORF whose role is uncertain. The ends lost 2 bases at V and 5 bases at J; junction bases unmatched: 10. This CDR3 comprises 16 residues. The CDR3, as DNA: TGTGCCAGCAGTTACGGGACAGGGAAAGGAGGGGACGAGCAGTACTTC. Its protein product is CASSYGTGKGGDEQYF.

This sequence joins TRBV6-5 and TRBJ1-2, with a weak D call TRBD1 (6 bases). Germline CDR1 MNHEY, CDR2 SVGAGI. V was pared by 4 bases and J by 5 bases, with 11 bases between. The CDR3 length is 13 residues. For the CDR3, the DNA is TGTGCCAGCAGTTTGGGGACAAGTTATGGCTACACCTTC. Translating gives CASSLGTSYGYTF.

The chain combines TRBV6-5 with TRBJ1-1, with D possibly TRBD1 on 6 matching bases. Germline loops: CDR1 MNHEY, CDR2 SVGAGI. V was trimmed by 0 bases and J by 1 base, leaving 6 bases between them. This CDR3 comprises 14 residues. CDR3 nucleotide sequence: TGTGCCAGCAGTTACTCGACAGGGAACACTGAAGCTTTCTTT. It yields the protein CASSYSTGNTEAFF.

This clone showed up just a few times. The genes are TRBV10-3 and TRBJ1-2; no definite D call. CDR1 is ENHRY, CDR2 SYGVKD, per germline. The CDR3 covers 14 residues. The V end was cut by 10 bases, the J end by 3 bases, with 18 bases between. CDR3 protein: CATHDGSAHYGYTF. CDR3 DNA: TGTGCCACTCATGACGGATCCGCTCACTATGGCTACACCTTC.

The gene calls are TRBV3-1 (or the pseudogene TRBV3-2) and TRBJ1-1; TRBD1 might be the D (5 bases). The germline gives CDR1 LGHDT, CDR2 YNNKEL (reference sequence). This CDR3 is built from 14 residues. Trimming cost V 1 base and J 1 base, with 7 bases left between them. CDR3 DNA sequence: TGTGCCAGCAGCCAAGGGACAACGAACACTGAAGCTTTCTTT. It translates to CASSQGTTNTEAFF.

This rearrangement joins TRBV6-2 or TRBV6-3 to TRBJ1-5; no definite D call. The CDR3 consists of 13 residues. V lost 6 bases to trimming and J lost 2 bases, with 8 bases between them. Germline V CDR1 and CDR2: MNHEY, SVGEGT. Here the CDR3 DNA reads TGTGCCAGCAGCGAGGACGGCAATCAGCCCCAGCATTTT. It codes for CASSEDGNQPQHF.

The chain employs TRBV7-9 and TRBJ2-1, with TRBD2 as a possible D gene (5 bases). There are 16 residues in the CDR3. Trimming shortened V by 5 bases and J by 0 bases, and 14 bases separated the two germline ends. The germline gives CDR1 SEHNR, CDR2 FQNEAQ (reference sequence). The CDR3 loop is CASSPRTGSSYNEQFF. CDR3 nucleotide sequence: TGTGCCAGCAGCCCAAGGACGGGGAGCTCCTACAATGAGCAGTTCTTC.

This sequence joins TRBV4-3 and TRBJ1-6; D gene ambiguous. Germline V gives CDR1 LGHNA, CDR2 YSLEER. V was clipped by 1 base and J by 6 bases, with 10 bases between them. CDR3 length: 15 residues. CDR3 coding DNA: TGCGCCAGCAGCCAAGCTAGGGCGGGTAATTCACCCCTCCACTTT. Translating gives CASSQARAGNSPLHF.

The chain is built from TRBV4-1 and TRBJ2-3; D remains ambiguous. Trimming pared 0 bases from V and 0 bases from J, leaving 7 bases between. Germline CDR1 and CDR2: MGHRA and YSYEKL. This CDR3 has 15 residues. CDR3 in amino acids: CASSQEFSSTDTQYF. In nucleotides, the CDR3 is TGCGCCAGCAGCCAAGAGTTTTCTAGCACAGATACGCAGTATTTT.

This chain joins TRBV15 and TRBJ1-2; D is unresolved. The CDR3 sequence is 13 residues long. Germline V lookup: CDR1 LNHNV, CDR2 YYDKDF (reference sequence). The V end was cut by 1 base, the J end by 7 bases, with 10 bases between. CDR3 residues: CATSRAREGGYTF. The CDR3 DNA follows: TGTGCCACCAGCAGAGCTCGGGAGGGTGGCTACACCTTC.

The gene calls are TRBV5-1 and TRBJ1-2; no firm D call. CDR3 size: 15 residues. V was cut by 0 bases and J by 0 bases, with 9 bases left in between. Per the germline V gene, CDR1 is SGHRS and CDR2 is YFSETQ. CDR3 sequence reads: CASSLVADTNYGYTF. Written as DNA, the CDR3 is TGCGCCAGCAGCTTGGTAGCAGATACTAACTATGGCTACACCTTC.

This rearrangement joins TRBV28 to TRBJ2-4; D not certain. Trimming cost V 5 bases and J 8 bases, with 10 bases left between them. This CDR3 is 12 amino acids long. Germline V gene lookup returns CDR1 MDHEN and CDR2 SYDVKM. The CDR3 coding sequence is TGTGCCAGCAGTCCAGTTTGGTACATTCAGTACTTC. It is translated as CASSPVWYIQYF.

The CDR3 is CASSDERPNSNQPQHF. DNA for the CDR3: TGTGCCAGCAGTGACGAAAGGCCCAATAGCAATCAGCCCCAGCATTTT. V and J are TRBV2 and TRBJ1-5; D not resolved. This CDR3 contains 16 residues. In germline, CDR1 is SNHLY, CDR2 FYNNEI. V was shortened by 3 bases and J by 0 bases, with 12 bases between the two germline ends.

This clone was found once. The rearrangement uses TRBV9 and TRBJ2-1; D tentatively fits TRBD1 or TRBD2 (5 bases each). The V end lost 0 bases, the J end lost 6 bases, and 13 bases lay between the germline ends. CDR1 and CDR2 from the germline V gene are SGDLS and YYNGEE. This CDR3 region has 15 residues. CDR3 DNA: TGTGCCAGCAGCGTAGAAGGGGAGTTTGGCAATGAGCAGTTCTTC. It is translated as CASSVEGEFGNEQFF.

The genes are TRBV7-2 and TRBJ2-5, with TRBD1 identical over 8 bases. The CDR3 runs 14 residues. CDR1 and CDR2 from the germline V gene are SGHTA and FQGNSA. V trimming: 5 bases; J trimming: 5 bases; junction bases outside the gene matches: 7. CDR3 coding DNA: TGTGCCAGCAGCACGAGGACAGGGCCGGAGACCCAGTACTTC. Translation gives CASSTRTGPETQYF.

This clone has only a few counts. V and J are TRBV12-3 or TRBV12-4 and TRBJ1-2; D is unresolved. The V end lost 4 bases, the J end lost 6 bases, and 12 bases lay between the germline ends. This CDR3 spans 13 amino acids. CDR3 DNA: TGTGCCAGCAGTTCTCCGGCCCCAAATGGCTACACCTTC. Translation: CASSSPAPNGYTF.

In its sample, this clone was seen once. V and J are TRBV6-2 or TRBV6-3 and TRBJ2-1; D is uncertain. Looked up from germline, CDR1 is MNHEY and CDR2 is SVGEGT. V lost 1 base to trimming and J lost 2 bases, with 9 bases between them. CDR3 size: 15 residues. In nucleotides, the CDR3 is TGTGCCAGCAGTTACTATGTTTCAGCCTACAATGAGCAGTTCTTC. It yields the protein CASSYYVSAYNEQFF.

The chain employs TRBV2 and TRBJ2-7; 8 bases fit TRBD1. The germline CDR1 and CDR2 sequences are SNHLY and FYNNEI. V lost 7 bases to trimming and J lost 1 base; unmatched junction nucleotides: 12. CDR3 length: 16 residues. The CDR3 region has the DNA TGTGCCAGCATTCGAATCCGGGACAGGAGTTCCTACGAGCAGTACTTC. This translates into CASIRIRDRSSYEQYF.

This clone was seen a handful of times. The chain is built from TRBV10-1 and TRBJ1-1; no reliable D call. Looked up from germline, CDR1 is WNHNN and CDR2 is SYGVQD (reference sequence). The CDR3 is 15 residues long. The V end was cut by 0 bases, the J end by 4 bases, with 12 bases between. CDR3 DNA sequence: TGCGCCAGCAGTGAGTCGAGGAAGGCTGGCACTGAAGCTTTCTTT. This translates into CASSESRKAGTEAFF.

The J gene is TRBJ1-1, the V gene TRBV30; 7 positions agree with TRBD1. This CDR3 comprises 14 residues. Germline loops: CDR1 GTSNPN, CDR2 SVGIG (reference sequence). Unmatched junction bases numbered 6, after V lost 3 bases and J lost 2 bases. The CDR3 sequence is CAWSRGGGNTEAFF. The CDR3 DNA follows: TGTGCCTGGAGCCGAGGGGGCGGCAACACTGAAGCTTTCTTT.

J is TRBJ1-4 and V is TRBV30; the match to TRBD1 covers 10 bases. Trimming removed 0 bases from V and 11 bases from J; junction bases left unmatched: 9. Germline CDR1 and CDR2: GTSNPN and SVGIG (reference sequence). CDR3 length equals 15 residues. CDR3 in amino acids: CAWSVRGQGPMKLFF. The CDR3 DNA reads as TGTGCCTGGAGTGTACGGGGACAGGGGCCCATGAAACTGTTTTTT.